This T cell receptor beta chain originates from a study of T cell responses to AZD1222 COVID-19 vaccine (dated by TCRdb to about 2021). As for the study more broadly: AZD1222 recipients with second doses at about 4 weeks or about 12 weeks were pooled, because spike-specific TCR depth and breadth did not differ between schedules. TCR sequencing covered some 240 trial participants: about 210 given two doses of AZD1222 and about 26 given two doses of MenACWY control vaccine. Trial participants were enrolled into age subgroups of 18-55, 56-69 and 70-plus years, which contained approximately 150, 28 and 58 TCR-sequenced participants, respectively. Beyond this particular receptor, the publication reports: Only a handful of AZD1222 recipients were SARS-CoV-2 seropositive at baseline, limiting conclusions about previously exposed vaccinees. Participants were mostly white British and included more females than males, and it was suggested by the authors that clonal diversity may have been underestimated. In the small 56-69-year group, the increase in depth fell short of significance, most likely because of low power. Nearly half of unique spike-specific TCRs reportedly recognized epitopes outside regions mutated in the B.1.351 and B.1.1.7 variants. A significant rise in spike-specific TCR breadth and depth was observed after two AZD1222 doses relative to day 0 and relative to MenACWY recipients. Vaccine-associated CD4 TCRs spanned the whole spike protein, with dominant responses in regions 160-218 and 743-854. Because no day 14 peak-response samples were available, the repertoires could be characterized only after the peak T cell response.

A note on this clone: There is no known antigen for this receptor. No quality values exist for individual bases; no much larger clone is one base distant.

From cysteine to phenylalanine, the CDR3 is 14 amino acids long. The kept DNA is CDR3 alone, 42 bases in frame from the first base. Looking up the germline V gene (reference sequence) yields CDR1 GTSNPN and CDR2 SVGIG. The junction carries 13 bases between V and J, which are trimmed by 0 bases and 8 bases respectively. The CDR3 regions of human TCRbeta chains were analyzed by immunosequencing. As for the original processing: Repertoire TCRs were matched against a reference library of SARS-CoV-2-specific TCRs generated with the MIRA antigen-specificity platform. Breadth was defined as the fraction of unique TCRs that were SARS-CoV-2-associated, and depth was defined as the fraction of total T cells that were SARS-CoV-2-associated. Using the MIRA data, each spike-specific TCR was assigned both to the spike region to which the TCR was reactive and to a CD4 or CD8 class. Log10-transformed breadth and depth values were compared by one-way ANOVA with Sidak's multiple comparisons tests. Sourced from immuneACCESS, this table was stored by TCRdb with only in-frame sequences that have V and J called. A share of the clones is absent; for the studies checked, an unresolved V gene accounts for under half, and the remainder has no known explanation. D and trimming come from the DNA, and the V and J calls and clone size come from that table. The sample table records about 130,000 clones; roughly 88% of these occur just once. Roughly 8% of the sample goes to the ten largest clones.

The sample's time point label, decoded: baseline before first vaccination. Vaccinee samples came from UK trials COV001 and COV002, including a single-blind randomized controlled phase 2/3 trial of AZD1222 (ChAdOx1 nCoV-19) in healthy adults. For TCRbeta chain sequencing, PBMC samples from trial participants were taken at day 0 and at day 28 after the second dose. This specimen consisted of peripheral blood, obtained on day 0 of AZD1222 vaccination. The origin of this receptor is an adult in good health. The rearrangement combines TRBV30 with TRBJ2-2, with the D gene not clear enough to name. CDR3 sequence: CAWSVGPGEGELFF. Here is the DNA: TGTGCCTGGAGTGTAGGGCCCGGCGAGGGGGAGCTGTTTTTT.